The 22 T cell receptor beta chains below all came from one sample that was sequenced in a study of blood T cell repertoires in COVID-19. The data were produced by immunoSEQ multiplex PCR, yet TCRdb's version contains in-frame clones alone and is incomplete. The sample includes 160,000 or so clones, approximately 86% of them seen just once. Sequences were obtained from PBMCs or T cells enriched from blood (not recorded which). Receptors originate from a man aged 60 to 75 who had recovered from COVID-19.

V and J are TRBV28 and TRBJ1-2; unclear D gene. CDR3 length: 12 amino acids. The V and J ends lost 6 bases and 4 bases respectively, with 9 bases between them. CDR1 MDHEN and CDR2 SYDVKM come from the germline V gene. DNA for the CDR3: TGTGCCAGCAGGATAGATGGCTATGGCTACACCTTC. The encoded protein is CASRIDGYGYTF.

With respect to this clone: With a much larger clone just one base away, this may be a read error. The chain links TRBV11-2 to TRBJ2-5; D is undetermined. The CDR3 consists of 11 residues. Germline-derived CDR1 and CDR2 are SGHAT and FQNNGV. V was clipped by 5 bases and J by 2 bases, with 3 bases between them. The CDR3 here is CASSLQETQYF. CDR3 DNA sequence: TGTGCCAGCAGCCTTCAAGAGACCCAGTACTTC.

The chain carries TRBV30 and TRBJ1-4; a possible D gene is TRBD1 (6 bases). With 1 base removed from V and 8 bases from J, the gap between germline ends came to 14 bases. Per the germline V gene, CDR1 is GTSNPN and CDR2 is SVGIG (reference sequence). There are 14 residues in the CDR3. The CDR3 sequence: CAWSGDRSREKLFF. CDR3 sequence (DNA): TGTGCCTGGAGTGGAGACAGGTCACGGGAAAAACTGTTTTTT.

The rearrangement links TRBV30 to TRBJ1-6, with D possibly matching TRBD1 (5 bases). The CDR3 length is 12 residues. CDR1 GTSNPN and CDR2 SVGIG come from the germline V gene (reference sequence). V dropped 7 bases and J dropped 10 bases, with 14 bases sitting between them. The CDR3 DNA follows: TGTGCCTTGGGACCGCGGGAGTCACCCCTCCACTTT. Amino acid sequence: CALGPRESPLHF.

The V call is TRBV7-2, the J call TRBJ2-1; TRBD1 might be the D (6 bases). CDR1 SGHTA and CDR2 FQGNSA come from the germline V gene. The CDR3 length is 17 residues. Trimming took off 1 base at V and 7 bases at J, with 20 bases between the two ends. The CDR3 DNA sequence: TGTGCCAGCAGCTTAGTAGGGGGTCTCCGGAGAGGGAATGAGCAGTTCTTC. Its protein product is CASSLVGGLRRGNEQFF.

This rearrangement joins TRBV7-8 to TRBJ2-7, with D perhaps TRBD1 (7 bases). V was trimmed by 2 bases and J by 1 base, leaving 12 bases between them. The CDR3 sequence is 15 residues long. The germline V gene encodes CDR1 SGHVS and CDR2 FQNEAQ. The CDR3 here is CASSLLAGQSYEQYF. CDR3 nucleotides: TGTGCCAGCAGCTTATTGGCGGGACAGTCCTACGAGCAGTACTTC.

About this clone: This likely reflects a read error, since a far larger clone is one base away. The sample has other DNA sequences that encode this CDR3 too. The V and J genes are TRBV3-1 (or the pseudogene TRBV3-2) and TRBJ1-2; D call uncertain. CDR3 length: 13 residues. Trimming took off 4 bases at V and 2 bases at J, with 8 bases between the two ends. Germline V lookup: CDR1 LGHDT, CDR2 YNNKEL (reference sequence). The DNA of the CDR3 is TGTGCCAGCAGCCTTGGCCAGAACTATGGCTACACCTTC. Its protein is CASSLGQNYGYTF.

This chain links TRBV7-8 with TRBJ2-5, with TRBD2 matching 13 bases. Germline CDR1 and CDR2: SGHVS and FQNEAQ. The length of the CDR3 is 16 residues. The V segment lost 5 bases and the J segment 5 bases; nucleotides outside the gene matches: 8. The CDR3 DNA is TGTGCCAGCAGCCAAACTAGCGGGGGGGCCGACGAGACCCAGTACTTC. Its translation is CASSQTSGGADETQYF.

The gene calls are TRBV5-1 and TRBJ1-2; D is ambiguous. The V gene's germline CDR1 is SGHRS and CDR2 YFSETQ. This CDR3 is built from 14 residues. V lost 4 bases, J lost 2 bases, and 12 bases lay in between. CDR3 loop: CASSLEARNYGYTF. The CDR3 DNA reads as TGCGCCAGCAGCCTCGAGGCTCGGAACTATGGCTACACCTTC.

This clone occurred a few times. V is TRBV6-1 and J is TRBJ1-2; unclear D gene. Trimming stripped 0 bases from V and 6 bases from J, with 14 bases between. CDR1 is MNHNS and CDR2 is SASEGT in the germline V gene. CDR3 length equals 15 residues. The CDR3 DNA follows: TGTGCCAGCAGTGAAGCAGGAGCTCCTTGGGATGGCTACACCTTC. Translated, it gives CASSEAGAPWDGYTF.

In its sample, this clone was seen a few times. The rearrangement joins TRBV7-2 to TRBJ1-5; D is unresolved. There are 15 residues in the CDR3. Germline loops: CDR1 SGHTA, CDR2 FQGNSA. Trimming stripped 1 base from V and 3 bases from J, with 10 bases between. For the CDR3, the DNA is TGTGCCAGCAGCTTAGGGTCGGGGTTCAATCAGCCCCAGCATTTT. It encodes CASSLGSGFNQPQHF.

V and J are TRBV7-6 and TRBJ2-2; D perhaps matches TRBD1 (6 bases). Trimming removed 6 bases at V and 6 bases at J, with 14 bases between. The CDR3 has 14 amino acids. Germline V gives CDR1 SGHVS, CDR2 FNYEAQ. CDR3 DNA sequence: TGTGCCAGCAGGCTAGCAGGGGCCCCCGGGGAGCTGTTTTTT. Protein product: CASRLAGAPGELFF.

The genes are TRBV2 and TRBJ2-5; 7 nucleotides agree with TRBD1. The V and J ends lost 7 bases and 5 bases, in that order; junction bases with no gene match: 13. The CDR3 has 15 amino acids. Germline assignment: CDR1 SNHLY and CDR2 FYNNEI. The CDR3 here is CASNRDSGRPETQYF. The DNA for the CDR3 is TGTGCCAGCAACCGGGACAGCGGACGTCCGGAGACCCAGTACTTC.

CDR3 DNA: TGTGCCAGTAGTACTAGACCCGGGACAGGGGTCTATGGCTACACCTTC. Amino acids: CASSTRPGTGVYGYTF. The chain joins TRBV19 to TRBJ1-2; 10 bases fit TRBD1. This CDR3 region has 16 residues. The germline gives CDR1 LNHDA, CDR2 SQIVND (reference sequence). V shed 4 bases and J 4 bases; nucleotides not matched to a gene: 9.

The gene calls are TRBV2 and TRBJ2-3; 9 bases match TRBD2. The V and J ends lost 6 bases and 5 bases, in that order; junction bases with no gene match: 9. This CDR3 is 15 amino acids long. CDR1 and CDR2 (germline): SNHLY, FYNNEI. The CDR3: CASSFLISGGDTQYF. The CDR3 region has the DNA TGTGCCAGCAGCTTCCTGATTAGCGGGGGAGATACGCAGTATTTT.

This rearrangement joins TRBV28 to TRBJ2-3; 8 nucleotides align to TRBD1. Looked up from germline, CDR1 is MDHEN and CDR2 is SYDVKM. After removal of 6 bases from V and 3 bases from J, the junction contained 11 bases not matched to a gene. The CDR3 contains 16 residues. CDR3 DNA: TGTGCCAGCAGAATTATCACTCAGGGGGCGACAGATACGCAGTATTTT. Translation gives CASRIITQGATDTQYF.

The chain links TRBV6-5 to TRBJ1-5; 7 bases are shared with TRBD1. Germline CDR1 MNHEY, CDR2 SVGAGI. Trimming removed 6 bases from V and 5 bases from J; junction bases left unmatched: 10. This CDR3 comprises 15 residues. CDR3 protein: CASRRAGDSDQPQHF. CDR3 nucleotide sequence: TGTGCCAGCAGGCGGGCAGGGGACAGCGATCAGCCCCAGCATTTT.

Here the CDR3 DNA reads TGTGCCACCGCCGGGGGGACTAGCAGATCTAGCACAGATACGCAGTATTTT. Its translation is CATAGGTSRSSTDTQYF. The chain is built from TRBV19 and TRBJ2-3; TRBD2 matches at 9 bases. The junction had 14 bases not matched to a gene; V was cut back by 10 bases and J by 0 bases. The CDR3 length is 17 residues. Germline assignment: CDR1 LNHDA and CDR2 SQIVND (reference sequence).

The chain is built from TRBV7-3 and TRBJ1-1; perhaps TRBD1 as D (6 bases). Trimming removed 5 bases from V and 4 bases from J, with 11 bases in between. The CDR3 extends over 13 amino acids. From germline, CDR1 is SGHTA and CDR2 FQGTGA. Here the CDR3 reads CASSAAGATEAFF. For the CDR3, the DNA is TGTGCCAGCAGCGCCGCAGGGGCCACTGAAGCTTTCTTT.

This chain uses TRBV9 with TRBJ1-5; maybe TRBD1 (6 bases). V was trimmed by 0 bases and J by 0 bases, leaving 7 bases between them. Germline V gene sequence: CDR1 SGDLS, CDR2 YYNGEE. CDR3 length equals 15 residues. The CDR3 DNA sequence: TGTGCCAGCAGCGTAGGGGGGCGTAGCAATCAGCCCCAGCATTTT. It codes for CASSVGGRSNQPQHF.

CDR3 residues: CASSDSTRRSAFF. The CDR3 DNA sequence: TGTGCCAGCAGTGACTCGACTAGGAGGTCGGCTTTCTTT. This chain connects TRBV6-4 to TRBJ1-1; D remains unclear. Germline V CDR1 and CDR2: MRHNA, SNTAGT. Trimming removed 0 bases from V and 11 bases from J, with 13 bases in between. The CDR3 has 13 amino acids.

This chain uses TRBV11-2 with TRBJ1-6; 10 positions match TRBD1. This CDR3 has 15 residues. With V trimmed by 8 bases and J by 6 bases, 7 bases remained unmatched. The germline V gene encodes CDR1 SGHAT and CDR2 FQNNGV. The CDR3 sequence: CASVYGTGVNSPLHF. CDR3 DNA sequence: TGTGCCAGCGTATACGGGACAGGGGTTAATTCACCCCTCCACTTT.